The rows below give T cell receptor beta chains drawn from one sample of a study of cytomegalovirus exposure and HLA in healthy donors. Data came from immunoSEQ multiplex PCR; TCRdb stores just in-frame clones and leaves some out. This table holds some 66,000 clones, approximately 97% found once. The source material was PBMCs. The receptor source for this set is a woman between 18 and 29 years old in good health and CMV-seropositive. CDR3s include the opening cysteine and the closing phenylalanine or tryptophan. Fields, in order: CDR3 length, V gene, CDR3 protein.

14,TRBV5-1,CASSVDRGAYEQYF
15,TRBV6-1,CASSGRDRAGETQYF
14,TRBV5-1,CASSSGQPPYEQYF
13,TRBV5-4,CASAKDRNTEAFF
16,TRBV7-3,CASSPRLAGGVETQYF
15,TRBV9,CASSVAGVFTDTQYF
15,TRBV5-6,CASSLRLAGVLGQFF
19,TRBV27,CASSPFPPRQGDFGNTIYF
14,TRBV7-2,CASRQTSGSDEQYF
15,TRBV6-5,CASSYPPGGSNEQFF
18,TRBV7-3,CASSLRDVLAGEGGELFF
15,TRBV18,CASSPGLAESYEQYF
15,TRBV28,CASSSGYESRGRKTF
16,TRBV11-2,CASSLAGIGSTGELFF
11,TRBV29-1,CSVDKNTEAFF
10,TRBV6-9,CASPVEGYTF
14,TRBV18,CASSRARYQETQYF
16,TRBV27,CASSLPGTSVFNEQFF
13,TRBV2,CASRDLGSGTAFF
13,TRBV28,CASSSGGNTEAFF
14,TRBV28,CASRPTGLPYEQYF
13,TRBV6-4,CASSQDYPNEQFF
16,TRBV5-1,CASSLRGQGNTGELFF
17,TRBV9,CASSVLGLAGEGNEQFF
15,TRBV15,CATSRDSPGGNEQYF
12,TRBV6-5,CASSQGAYEQYF
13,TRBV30,CAWSVRTDTEAFF
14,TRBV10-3,CAISAGVEGQPQHF
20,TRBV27,CASSFTPPDRGVPMNTEAFF
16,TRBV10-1,CASSSPTSGSGNEQFF
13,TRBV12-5,CASANGLANEQFF
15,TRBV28,CASSLRQGMNTEAFF
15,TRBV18,CASSPGQGIGQPQHF
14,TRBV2,CASRGTAEHSPLHF
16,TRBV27,CASSLSPPMSGEKLFF
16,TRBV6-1,CASSEPYRKSSYEQYF
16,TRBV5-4,CASSSGGQPAKNIQYF
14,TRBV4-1,CASSQVGGTGELFF
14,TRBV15,CATSRAEPVTEAFF
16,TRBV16,CASSQRLPSVGGELFF
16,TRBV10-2,CASSSLTRANTGELFF
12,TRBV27,CASTSRADTQYF
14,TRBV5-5,CASLVTEMNTEAFF
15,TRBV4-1,CASSPFETLSYEQYF